These 13 T cell receptor beta chains originate from one sample sequenced in a study of beta chain features in type 1 diabetes. Expressed TCRB transcripts were sequenced because the entire RNA isolate underwent reverse transcription. Libraries were prepared by immunoSEQ multiplex PCR; TCRdb keeps only in-frame clonotypes and omits some of them. The sample holds roughly 250,000 clones, around 10% seen once. Sequencing was carried out using naive CD4+ T cells from blood. These receptors originate from a woman aged 18-29 years in good health.

This sequence joins TRBV18 and TRBJ2-5; 10 bases agree with TRBD1. Germline CDR1 reads KGHSH; CDR2 reads LQKENI. The CDR3 is 15 amino acids. Unmatched junction bases numbered 12, after V lost 3 bases and J lost 11 bases. For the CDR3, the DNA is TGTGCCAGCTCACCGGTGACAGGGGGCTCGTGGGAGCAGTACTTC. Residues: CASSPVTGGSWEQYF.

This clone was detected only a few times. The chain links TRBV7-9 to TRBJ2-2; 7 bases are shared with TRBD1. This CDR3 has 11 residues. Germline values: CDR1 SEHNR, CDR2 FQNEAQ (reference sequence). V lost 3 bases and J lost 14; bases outside the gene matches: 3. In DNA, the CDR3 is TGTGCCAGCAGCTTGGGACAGCAACTGTTTTTT. Translated, it gives CASSLGQQLFF.

The table lists this clone with a few counts. This chain connects TRBV5-1 to TRBJ1-2; the D gene is possibly TRBD1 (6 bases). CDR1 and CDR2 from the germline V gene are SGHRS and YFSETQ. With 0 bases removed from V and 6 bases from J, the gap between germline ends came to 9 bases. This CDR3 is built from 13 residues. This CDR3 reads CASSLDRVDGYTF. The CDR3 nucleotides read TGCGCCAGCAGCTTGGACAGGGTGGATGGCTACACCTTC.

The chain uses TRBV5-6 and TRBJ2-1, with D hard to call. CDR1 and CDR2 (germline): SGHDT, YYEEEE. CDR3 length equals 14 residues. Trimming stripped 1 base from V and 0 bases from J, with 5 bases between. Here the CDR3 reads CASSLTVSYNEQFF. CDR3 bases: TGTGCCAGCAGCTTGACGGTCTCCTACAATGAGCAGTTCTTC.

This clone has more than one count but fewer than ten. The chain has TRBV7-9 and TRBJ2-2; 7 bases match TRBD1. This CDR3 has 16 amino acids. The V gene end was trimmed by 3 bases and the J gene end by 1 base; junction bases not matched to a gene: 5. The germline V gene encodes CDR1 SEHNR and CDR2 FQNEAQ (reference sequence). CDR3 region: CASSFQTGMNTGELFF. In DNA form, the CDR3 reads TGTGCCAGCAGCTTCCAGACAGGGATGAACACCGGGGAGCTGTTTTTT.

The V and J genes are TRBV2 and TRBJ2-1, with D possibly TRBD2 on 6 matching bases. Germline loops: CDR1 SNHLY, CDR2 FYNNEI. This CDR3 is 14 amino acids long. The V gene lost 5 bases and the J gene lost 4 bases, with 12 bases spanning the gap. The CDR3 reads CASSLRDAYNEQFF. In nucleotides, the CDR3 is TGTGCCAGCAGTTTGCGGGACGCGTACAATGAGCAGTTCTTC.

This chain links TRBV9 with TRBJ2-2, with TRBD1 as a possible D gene (7 bases). CDR3 length: 17 residues. V dropped 0 bases and J dropped 5 bases, with 17 bases sitting between them. In germline, CDR1 is SGDLS, CDR2 YYNGEE. CDR3 coding DNA: TGTGCCAGCAGCGTAGATTCGCGGCAGGGGGGTACCGGGGAGCTGTTTTTT. Translating it yields CASSVDSRQGGTGELFF. The full variable domain, in which reference TRBV9 and TRBJ2-2 provide the parts outside the CDR3, is DSGVTQTPKHLITATGQRVTLRCSPRSGDLSVYWYQQSLDQGLQFLIQYYNGEERAKGNILERFSAQQFPDLHSELNLSSLELGDSALYFCASSVDSRQGGTGELFFGEGSRLTVL.

The V call is TRBV5-1, the J call TRBJ2-1; 8 nucleotides match TRBD2. V dropped 5 bases and J dropped 2; count of bases not matched to a gene: 3. From germline, CDR1 is SGHRS and CDR2 YFSETQ. The CDR3 is 14 residues long. The CDR3 region is CASSSGETYNEQFF. The CDR3 region has the DNA TGCGCCAGCAGTAGCGGGGAGACCTACAATGAGCAGTTCTTC.

In this sample, this clone turned up a few times. The rearrangement uses TRBV5-6 and TRBJ2-3, with 7 bases lining up with TRBD1. Per the germline V gene, CDR1 is SGHDT and CDR2 is YYEEEE. Germline trimming cut 4 bases from V and 2 bases from J; bases unmatched to any gene: 10. The CDR3 loop spans 16 amino acids. The DNA for the CDR3 is TGTGCCAGCAGCACGGGACAGCTTATCCACACAGATACGCAGTATTTT. It yields the protein CASSTGQLIHTDTQYF.

A few counts support this clone. The chain recombines TRBV30 with TRBJ2-6; tentatively, D is TRBD2 (6 bases). Trimming pared 5 bases from V and 4 bases from J, leaving 21 bases between. Per the germline V gene, CDR1 is GTSNPN and CDR2 is SVGIG (reference sequence). The CDR3 runs 17 residues. The CDR3 loop reads CAWGRRDLPRGANVLTF. The CDR3 DNA follows: TGTGCCTGGGGCCGCCGGGACTTGCCTCGAGGGGCCAACGTCCTGACTTTC.

Only a few counts were recorded for this clone. The chain employs TRBV5-6 and TRBJ2-1; 7 bases are shared with TRBD1. V trimming: 4 bases; J trimming: 2 bases; junction bases outside the gene matches: 12. There are 17 residues in the CDR3. The germline V gene encodes CDR1 SGHDT and CDR2 YYEEEE. CDR3 region: CASSVLQGQGAYNEQFF. The CDR3 coding sequence is TGTGCCAGCAGCGTACTACAAGGGCAGGGGGCCTACAATGAGCAGTTCTTC.

This clone appeared a few times. The chain combines TRBV20-1 with TRBJ1-2, with D unresolved. Germline V CDR1 and CDR2: DFQATT, SNEGSKA (reference sequence). The CDR3 spans 11 residues. The ends were cut back, 4 bases at V and 6 bases at J, with 9 bases in the middle. The CDR3 region is CSATLANGYTF. DNA for the CDR3: TGCAGTGCTACCTTGGCCAATGGCTACACCTTC.

This sequence joins TRBV2 and TRBJ2-7, with a possible D match to TRBD1 (6 bases). With 7 bases removed from V and 2 bases from J, the gap between germline ends came to 15 bases. CDR1 and CDR2 from the germline V gene are SNHLY and FYNNEI. CDR3 length: 14 amino acids. The CDR3 DNA sequence: TGTGCCAGCATTTCTCACAGGGCCACCTACGAGCAGTACTTC. It is translated as CASISHRATYEQYF.